The TCR beta chain under discussion was sequenced for a study of graft-versus-host responses after intestinal transplantation. Study information: Recipients across the board were started on anti-thymocyte globulin induction, then kept on tacrolimus and steroids for roughly 3 years. Study-level findings and limits: High graft-versus-host to host-versus-graft clonal ratios were found in allografts of patients who had graft-donor T cell macrochimerism.

Libraries were prepared by immunoSEQ multiplex PCR; TCRdb keeps only in-frame clonotypes and omits some of them. The sample lists tens of thousands of clones; 80% to 95% were seen once. Points on this clone: Its specificity is unknown.

This CDR3 has 12 residues. Germline V gives CDR1 SGHTA, CDR2 FQGNSA. The trim removed 6 bases at V and 7 bases at J, leaving 5 bases unmatched. Sequenced material: unstimulated CD8+ T cells sorted from spleen or lymph node cells, taken before intestinal transplant. The sequence was obtained from a human donor who received an intestinal transplant. This chain uses TRBV7-2 with TRBJ2-5; TRBD1 matches 7 bases. The CDR3 bases are TGTGCCAGCAGTCACCCAGGGGGGACCCAGTACTTC. Its protein product is CASSHPGGTQYF. Combining the CDR3 with reference TRBV7-2 and TRBJ2-5 gives the whole variable domain GAGVSQSPSNKVTEKGKDVELRCDPISGHTALYWYRQSLGQGLEFLIYFQGNSAPDKSGLPSDRFSAERTGGSVSTLTIQRTQQEDSAVYLCASSHPGGTQYFGPGTRLLVL.